This TCR beta chain was sequenced during a study of T cells in Graves' hyperthyroidism and ophthalmopathy. Study-wide findings and caveats: A 13 V-J model separated ophthalmopathy from stable hyperthyroidism. Blood also held most thyroid clonotypes expanded beyond 0.001.

On this clonotype itself: Its specificity is not known.

Uncontrolled infections, other autoimmune diseases, pregnancy or lactation led to exclusion of patients. The PBMCs studied were ones that came from 10 ml fresh peripheral blood. The TCR beta CDR3 regions underwent amplification using RNA transcripts as the source. During a first-round RT-PCR of the TCR CDR3, the HTBI primer set was used. TCRdb analysed the multiplex PCR reads with MiXCR anew, one entry per CDR3 protein. The table has about 350,000 distinct CDR3 sequences, 15% to 20% seen once. The sequence was collected from a woman in her thirties with Graves' hyperthyroidism that later progressed to Graves' ophthalmopathy. Material: blood.

CDR3 amino acids: CASSSPPGLAGDEQYF. The DNA for the CDR3 is TGTGCCAGCAGTTCCCCTCCCGGACTAGCGGGAGACGAGCAGTACTTC. This rearrangement joins TRBV28 to TRBJ2-7; TRBD2 matches at 13 bases. Per germline, CDR1 MDHEN and CDR2 SYDVKM. The CDR3 has 16 residues. Trimming at V came to 4 bases and at J to 5 bases, leaving 8 bases not matched to a gene.